The clone carrying this TCR beta chain was seen repeatedly, ten times or more. The antigen is unknown. Template material for amplifying TCR beta CDR3 regions consisted of RNA transcripts. In the first-round RT-PCR of the TCR CDR3, the HTBI primer set was used. TCRdb fed the multiplex PCR reads into MiXCR, producing one record per CDR3 protein. The profile shows roughly 400,000 distinct CDR3 sequences, over 11% of them singletons. The record originates from a study of T cells in Graves' hyperthyroidism and ophthalmopathy. This CDR3 is built from 15 residues. V was shortened by 0 bases and J by 1 base, with 10 bases between the two germline ends. Germline CDR1 and CDR2: DFQATT and SNEGSKA (reference sequence). General observations from the study: Most thyroid clonotypes that were expanded above 0.001 also turned up in blood.

Used for diagnoses were clinical symptoms, serum thyroxine and TRAb, thyroid ultrasound and orbital computed tomography. This sequence was found in a man in his forties or fifties with Graves' ophthalmopathy. This chain links TRBV20-1 with TRBJ1-5; D is uncertain. Sequenced: blood. DNA for the CDR3: TGCAGTGCTAGAGATCTCGCAGGCAGCAATCAGCCCCAGCATTTT. Amino acids: CSARDLAGSNQPQHF.